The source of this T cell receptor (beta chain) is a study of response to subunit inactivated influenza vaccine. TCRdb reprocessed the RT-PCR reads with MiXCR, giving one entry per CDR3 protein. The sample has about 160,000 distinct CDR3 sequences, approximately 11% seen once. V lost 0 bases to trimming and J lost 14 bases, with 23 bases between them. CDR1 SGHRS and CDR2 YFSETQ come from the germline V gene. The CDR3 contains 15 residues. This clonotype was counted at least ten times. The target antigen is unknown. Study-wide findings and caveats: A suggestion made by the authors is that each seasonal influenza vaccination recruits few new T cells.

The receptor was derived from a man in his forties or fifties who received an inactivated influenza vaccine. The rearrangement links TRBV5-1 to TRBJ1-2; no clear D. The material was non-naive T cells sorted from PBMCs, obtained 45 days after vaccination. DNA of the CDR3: TGCGCCAGCAGCTTGGCGGCAGGTGGAGACGCTATTCTTACCTTC. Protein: CASSLAAGGDAILTF.